The 12 T cell receptor beta chains below all came from one sample that was sequenced in a study of blood T cell repertoires in COVID-19. Method: immunoSEQ multiplex PCR; TCRdb's copy keeps in-frame clones and lacks some. Here the sample spans 470,000 or so clones, 85% to 90% being singletons. Sequenced sample: peripheral blood. The receptors come from a woman aged 30 to 39 with acute or convalescent COVID-19.

This chain links TRBV3-1 (or the pseudogene TRBV3-2) with TRBJ1-4; D is possibly TRBD1 (5 bases). Germline CDR1 LGHDT, CDR2 YNNKEL (reference sequence). This CDR3 spans 14 amino acids. V lost 9 bases and J 4 bases, leaving 15 bases between the germline ends. CDR3 nucleotides: TGTGCCAGTGAGGACACACGGAATAATGAAAAACTGTTTTTT. This encodes CASEDTRNNEKLFF.

The chain joins TRBV9 to TRBJ2-7; no reliable D call. The V and J ends lost 3 bases and 2 bases respectively, with 12 bases between them. Germline assignment: CDR1 SGDLS and CDR2 YYNGEE. The CDR3 loop spans 14 amino acids. In nucleotides, the CDR3 is TGTGCCAGCAGCGAGAACAGCTATCCCTACGAGCAGTACTTC. Translated: CASSENSYPYEQYF.

This clone was seen more than once but under ten times. The chain links TRBV18 to TRBJ1-5; tentative D call: TRBD1 (5 bases). Germline CDR1 reads KGHSH; CDR2 reads LQKENI. V lost 2 bases and J lost 6, with 8 bases in between. This CDR3 contains 13 residues. The CDR3 DNA is TGTGCCAGCTCACCAGGGGCGAGTCAGCCCCAGCATTTT. Encoded protein: CASSPGASQPQHF.

The rearrangement links TRBV5-8 to TRBJ2-1, with 7 bases identical to TRBD1. This CDR3 has 16 residues. Germline V gives CDR1 SGHTS, CDR2 YDEGEE. Trimming took 5 bases from V and 3 from J; bases not matched to a gene: 11. The CDR3 here is CASSQFTGQFYNEQFF. CDR3 nucleotide sequence: TGTGCCAGCAGTCAATTTACGGGACAGTTCTACAATGAGCAGTTCTTC.

The gene calls are TRBV12-3 or TRBV12-4 and TRBJ1-2; D is ambiguous. Deletions cut 10 bases from V and 6 bases from J, with 18 bases between. CDR3 size: 13 residues. The CDR3 loop reads CATTQWVRDGYTF. CDR3 DNA sequence: TGTGCCACCACCCAATGGGTTCGGGATGGCTACACCTTC.

The chain recombines TRBV28 with TRBJ1-2; D remains unclear. CDR1 and CDR2 from the germline V gene are MDHEN and SYDVKM. The CDR3 is 11 residues long. Trimming left V 5 bases short and J 5 bases short, with 6 bases between. CDR3 residues: CASSPGYGYTF. The CDR3 DNA reads TGTGCCAGCAGTCCGGGGTATGGCTACACCTTC.

The CDR3 is CAWATSGGAWDEQFF. CDR3 nucleotides: TGTGCCTGGGCAACTAGCGGGGGGGCTTGGGATGAGCAGTTCTTC. The rearrangement joins TRBV30 to TRBJ2-1, with 13 bases fitting TRBD2. CDR1 is GTSNPN, CDR2 SVGIG, per germline (reference sequence). The CDR3 sequence is 15 residues long. V shed 5 bases, J shed 8 bases, and the junction held 9 bases outside the gene matches.

V and J are TRBV4-1 and TRBJ2-5; D is uncertain. Germline assignment: CDR1 MGHRA and CDR2 YSYEKL. Trimming pared 1 base from V and 9 bases from J, leaving 21 bases between. CDR3 length: 16 amino acids. CDR3 in amino acids: CASSQALGGTTVSQYF. For the CDR3, the DNA is TGCGCCAGCAGCCAAGCCCTAGGCGGCACAACGGTGTCCCAGTACTTC.

Notes on this clone: The sample has other DNA sequences that encode this CDR3 too. CDR3 protein: CASAGNGNYGYTF. The DNA of the CDR3 is TGTGCCAGCGCAGGGAACGGAAACTATGGCTACACCTTC. V is TRBV2 and J is TRBJ1-2, with a tentative D call TRBD1 (5 bases). From germline, CDR1 is SNHLY and CDR2 FYNNEI. V lost 8 bases to trimming and J lost 2 bases, with 12 bases between them. The CDR3 runs to 13 residues.

This chain joins TRBV14 and TRBJ2-3, with TRBD2 matching over 13 bases. The J segment lost 0 bases and the V segment lost 1 base, leaving 16 bases of the junction unmatched. This CDR3 has 22 residues. Germline CDR1 reads SGHDN; CDR2 reads FVKESK. The CDR3 here is CASSQGLPPGLAGITSTDTQYF. The CDR3 coding sequence is TGTGCCAGCAGCCAAGGTCTCCCCCCGGGACTAGCGGGGATAACTAGCACAGATACGCAGTATTTT. The variable domain in full, with the rest retrieved from reference TRBV14 and TRBJ2-3, is EAGVTQFPSHSVIEKGQTVTLRCDPISGHDNLYWYRRVMGKEIKFLLHFVKESKQDESGMPNNRFLAERTGGTYSTLKVQPAELEDSGVYFCASSQGLPPGLAGITSTDTQYFGPGTRLTVL.

This clone showed up just once. The sample holds other DNA sequences that translate to the same CDR3. The chain employs TRBV18 and TRBJ1-1; D is possibly TRBD1 (6 bases). Trimming stripped 4 bases from V and 1 base from J, with 7 bases between. The CDR3 covers 13 residues. Per the germline V gene, CDR1 is KGHSH and CDR2 is LQKENI. The CDR3 protein is CASSLDRNTEAFF. Written as DNA, the CDR3 is TGTGCCAGCTCACTGGACAGGAACACTGAAGCTTTCTTT.

This sequence joins TRBV5-1 and TRBJ2-1; 15 positions agree with TRBD2. V trimming: 4 bases; J trimming: 13 bases; junction bases outside the gene matches: 12. The CDR3 is 16 amino acids. Germline assignment: CDR1 SGHRS and CDR2 YFSETQ. The CDR3 DNA is TGCGCCAGCAGCATCGGACTAGCGGGGGGGGCCAGGGACCAGTTCTTC. Protein sequence: CASSIGLAGGARDQFF.